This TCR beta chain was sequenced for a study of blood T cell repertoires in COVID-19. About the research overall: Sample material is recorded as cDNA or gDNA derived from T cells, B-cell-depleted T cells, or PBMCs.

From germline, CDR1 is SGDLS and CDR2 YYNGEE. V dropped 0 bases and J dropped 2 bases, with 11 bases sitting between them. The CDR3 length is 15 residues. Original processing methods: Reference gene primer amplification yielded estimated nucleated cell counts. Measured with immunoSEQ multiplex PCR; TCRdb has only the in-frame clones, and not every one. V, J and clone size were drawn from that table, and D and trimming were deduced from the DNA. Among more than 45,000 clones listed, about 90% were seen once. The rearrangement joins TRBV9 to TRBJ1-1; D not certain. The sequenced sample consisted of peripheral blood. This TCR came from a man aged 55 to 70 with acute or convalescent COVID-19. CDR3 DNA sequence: TGTGCCAGCAGCGTAGGGCCTTTCCCAAACACTGAAGCTTTCTTT. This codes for CASSVGPFPNTEAFF.